The 25 T cell receptor beta chains listed next were all sequenced from one sample in a study of tissue T cells after allogeneic stem cell transplantation. Produced via immunoSEQ multiplex PCR; TCRdb's table is partial and in-frame only. The repertoire includes approximately 5,000 clones, about 48% of them detected once, and less than 6% sits in the top ten. The time point: mouse harvest day 7 after allogeneic transplant. Each mouse received 10^7 T-cell-depleted marrow cells plus 10^6 splenic CD5+ T cells by tail vein. The sequencing input was gut tissue. These receptor sequences come from a female BALB/c mouse given C57BL/6 T cells with graft-versus-host disease after an allogeneic hematopoietic cell transplant.

This clone was recorded only once. Gene names are the mouse ones. From the germline J gene comes the end of the CDR3, since the read stops 1 residue before it. The chain couples TRBV16 to TRBJ2-5; TRBD2 matches 7 bases. This CDR3 contains 13 residues. V was clipped by 3 bases and J by 5 bases; unmatched bases: 2. Germline CDR1 is SGHSA and CDR2 is FRNQAP. CDR3 sequence: CASSFGGGDTQYF. The sequenced CDR3 bases are TGTGCAAGCAGCTTCGGGGGGGGAGACACCCAGTAC.

Worth noting for this clone: Gene names are mouse gene names. Read coverage stops 1 residue before the CDR3 terminus; the germline J gene supplies the remainder. The rearrangement uses TRBV26 and TRBJ2-7; a weak D match, TRBD1 (6 bases). The CDR3 is 12 residues long. V was clipped by 5 bases and J by 4 bases, with 9 bases between them. Germline assignment: CDR1 KGHPV and CDR2 FQNQEV (reference sequence). CDR3 loop: CASSYRAYEQYF. The sequenced CDR3 bases are TGTGCCAGCAGTTACAGGGCTTATGAACAGTAC. Full variable domain (remainder filled in from reference TRBV26 and TRBJ2-7): NSKVIQTPRYLVKGQGQKAKMRCIPEKGHPVVFWYQQNKNNEFKFLINFQNQEVLQQIDMTEKRFSAECPSNSPCSLEIQSSEAGDSALYLCASSYRAYEQYFGPGTRLTVL.

In this sample, this clone turned up a few times. Gene names and germline refer to mouse. The CDR3 goes on 1 residue after the read ends, and that part is filled in from the germline J gene. J is TRBJ2-7 and V is TRBV5, with 8 bases identical to TRBD1. The CDR3 loop spans 13 amino acids. Losses at the gene ends were 0 bases for V and 7 bases for J; bases not matched to a gene: 2. Germline assignment: CDR1 LGHNA and CDR2 YNLKQL (reference sequence). The CDR3 spells CASSQERDREQYF. The covered CDR3 bases are TGTGCCAGCAGCCAAGAGCGGGACAGGGAACAGTAC.

On this clone itself: Any gene name here is a mouse gene name. The sequenced fragment ends 1 residue before the CDR3 boundary, so the rest is inferred from the germline J gene. The rearrangement joins TRBV2 to TRBJ1-6; D ambiguous. TRBJ1-6 is classed as an ORF, of uncertain function. Trimming cost V 0 bases and J 0 bases, with 0 bases left between them. The CDR3 consists of 14 residues. CDR1 LGHNA and CDR2 YSYQKL come from the germline V gene. The sequenced CDR3 bases are TGTGCCAGCAGCCAAGATTCCTATAATTCGCCCCTCTAC. It codes for CASSQDSYNSPLY. The entire CDR3 reads CASSQDSYNSPLYF.

As concerns this clone: Gene names refer to mouse genes. CDR3 loop: CASSLRDRGGTGQLYF. The covered CDR3 bases are TGTGCCAGCAGCCTCCGGGACAGGGGAGGCACCGGGCAGCTCTAC. This rearrangement joins TRBV5 to TRBJ2-2, with TRBD1 matching over 10 bases. The read ends 1 residue early relative to the CDR3; the germline J gene fills the gap. Germline assignment: CDR1 LGHNA and CDR2 YNLKQL (reference sequence). Unmatched junction bases numbered 6, after V lost 4 bases and J lost 4 bases. This CDR3 comprises 16 residues.

As regards this clone: The genes are named according to mouse. The read terminates 1 residue ahead of where the CDR3 ends, so the germline J gene completes it. The chain is built from TRBV1 and TRBJ2-7; no firm D call. This CDR3 is built from 12 residues. Trimming removed 7 bases at V and 3 bases at J, with 10 bases between. Per germline, CDR1 NSQYPW and CDR2 LRSPGD (reference sequence). Here the CDR3 reads CTCTSGIYEQYF. The sequenced CDR3 bases are TGCACCTGCACATCCGGGATCTATGAACAGTAC.

Comment on this clone: Gene names refer to mouse genes. The observed sequence ends 1 residue before the CDR3 terminus, with the missing tail filled in from the germline J gene. This chain joins TRBV23 and TRBJ1-4. CDR1 is KGHTA, CDR2 FQNQQP, per germline. The CDR3 sequence is 12 residues long. The part of the CDR3 DNA that was read is TGCTCCAGCAGCCGGTCCAACGAAAGATTATTT. Translation gives CSSSRSNERLF. The complete CDR3 reads CSSSRSNERLFF.

Comments on this clone: Each gene name is a mouse one. The sequenced fragment ends 1 residue before the CDR3 boundary, so the rest is inferred from the germline J gene. The chain joins TRBV26 to TRBJ2-1; 10 bases line up with TRBD2. Germline V gene data show CDR1 as KGHPV and CDR2 as FQNQEV (reference sequence). With 4 bases clipped from V and 0 bases from J, the junction kept 3 bases outside the gene matches. The length of the CDR3 is 16 residues. Incomplete CDR3 DNA: TGTGCCAGCAGTCGACTGGGGGGCGGTAACTATGCTGAGCAGTTC. Protein: CASSRLGGGNYAEQF. The complete CDR3 reads CASSRLGGGNYAEQFF.

This clone was observed a few times. Gene labels here are mouse ones. The CDR3 end lies 1 residue beyond the end of the read and is filled in from the germline J gene. This chain joins TRBV3 and TRBJ2-7; D might be TRBD2 (5 bases). This CDR3 has 15 residues. Germline V CDR1 and CDR2: SNHLY, FYNGKV (reference sequence). The V end lost 1 base, the J end lost 0 bases, and 10 bases lay between the germline ends. CDR3 bases read: TGTGCCAGCAGCTTAGGTGGGGTTAGCTCCTATGAACAGTAC. It translates to CASSLGGVSSYEQY. The full CDR3 sequence reads CASSLGGVSSYEQYF. Full variable domain (outside the CDR3, taken from reference TRBV3 and TRBJ2-7): GPKVLQIPSHQIIDMGQMVTLNCDPVSNHLYFYWYKQILGQQMEFLVNFYNGKVMEKSKLFKDQFSVERPDGSYFTLKIQPTALEDSAVYFCASSLGGVSSYEQYFGPGTRLTVL.

A few counts support this clone. Gene names refer to mouse genes. Coverage ceases 1 residue before the CDR3 finishes, and the germline J gene fills in the end. V usage is TRBV26 and J usage is TRBJ1-3, with 8 bases lining up with TRBD1. The CDR3 covers 13 residues. Germline assignment: CDR1 KGHPV and CDR2 FQNQEV (reference sequence). V trimming: 6 bases; J trimming: 3 bases; junction bases outside the gene matches: 1. The chain's CDR3 is CASSDRGGNTLYF. Incomplete CDR3 DNA: TGTGCCAGCAGCGACAGGGGTGGAAATACGCTCTAT. Supplemented by reference TRBV26 and TRBJ1-3, the full variable domain reads NSKVIQTPRYLVKGQGQKAKMRCIPEKGHPVVFWYQQNKNNEFKFLINFQNQEVLQQIDMTEKRFSAECPSNSPCSLEIQSSEAGDSALYLCASSDRGGNTLYFGEGSRLIVV.

The table lists this clone with a count of one. Germline and genes: mouse. CDR3 amino acids: CASSDLQGVAEQFF. Partial CDR3 DNA: TGTGCCAGCAGTGATCTCCAGGGCGTGGCTGAGCAGTTC. The rearrangement uses TRBV13-1 and TRBJ2-1; D is perhaps TRBD1 (5 bases). The read finishes 1 residue shy of the CDR3 end, and the germline J gene is used to complete it. V was pared by 1 base and J by 7 bases, with 12 bases between. Germline CDR1 NSHNY, CDR2 SYGAGN. This CDR3 region has 14 residues.

As to this clone: Mouse gene names and germline throughout. The read finishes 1 residue shy of the CDR3 end, and the germline J gene is used to complete it. The V gene is TRBV26, the J gene TRBJ2-7, with D unclear. CDR1 is KGHPV, CDR2 FQNQEV, per germline (reference sequence). Trimming removed 2 bases at V and 3 bases at J, with 5 bases between. This CDR3 has 12 amino acids. The covered CDR3 bases are TGTGCCAGCAGTCTGGGGCTCTATGAACAGTAC. It codes for CASSLGLYEQY. The CDR3 as a whole reads CASSLGLYEQYF.

Details on this clone: Gene names and germline match the mouse. The read falls 1 residue short of the CDR3 end, and the missing part is taken from the germline J gene. This sequence joins TRBV26 and TRBJ1-1, with 8 nucleotides matching TRBD1. The CDR3 has 13 amino acids. V gave up 6 bases and J gave up 4 bases; unmatched junction bases: 4. Per the germline V gene, CDR1 is KGHPV and CDR2 is FQNQEV (reference sequence). CDR3 bases read: TGTGCCAGCAGCCTGACAGGGGCCACAGAAGTCTTC. Its protein product is CASSLTGATEVF. In full, the CDR3 is CASSLTGATEVFF.

This clone was counted only a few times. The germline and genes are mouse ones. The observed sequence ends 1 residue before the CDR3 terminus, with the missing tail filled in from the germline J gene. The chain recombines TRBV26 with TRBJ2-3; D remains unclear. The CDR3 is made up of 14 amino acids. The germline V gene encodes CDR1 KGHPV and CDR2 FQNQEV (reference sequence). V was clipped by 4 bases and J by 1 base, with 9 bases between them. CDR3 sequence: CASSRNGGAETLYF. The DNA read from the CDR3 is TGTGCCAGCAGTCGAAACGGGGGTGCAGAAACGCTGTAT.

This clone is medium-sized (0.01 to 0.1%). Mouse names are used for the genes. Read data end 1 residue before the CDR3 end; the end is taken from the germline J gene. The same CDR3 can be traced to other DNA sequences in this sample. The chain couples TRBV26 to TRBJ2-7; 7 bases align to TRBD1. The germline V gene has CDR1 KGHPV and CDR2 FQNQEV (reference sequence). V shed 4 bases and J 4 bases; nucleotides not matched to a gene: 1. The CDR3 runs to 12 residues. The covered CDR3 bases are TGTGCCAGCAGTCGGGACAGATATGAACAGTAC. Protein sequence: CASSRDRYEQY. The CDR3 in its entirety is CASSRDRYEQYF.

Comment on this clone: The genes are named according to mouse. The sequenced fragment ends 1 residue before the CDR3 boundary, so the rest is inferred from the germline J gene. V is TRBV13-1 and J is TRBJ2-3, with TRBD1 identical over 10 bases. The CDR3 sequence is 15 residues long. V lost 2 bases and J lost 3; bases outside the gene matches: 3. CDR1 and CDR2 (germline): NSHNY, SYGAGN. The covered CDR3 bases are TGTGCCAGCAGTGAACCGGGACAGGGGGCAGAAACGCTGTAT. Translated, it gives CASSEPGQGAETLY. The whole CDR3 sequence reads CASSEPGQGAETLYF.

Points on this clone: Gene names are mouse gene names. The observed sequence ends 1 residue before the CDR3 terminus, with the missing tail filled in from the germline J gene. The chain joins TRBV16 to TRBJ2-1, with TRBD2 matching over 11 bases. Trimming at V came to 5 bases and at J to 7 bases, leaving 4 bases not matched to a gene. This CDR3 is 14 amino acids long. CDR1 SGHSA and CDR2 FRNQAP come from the germline V gene. CDR3 sequence: CASSTGGAGAEQFF. CDR3 DNA (partial): TGTGCAAGCAGCACTGGGGGGGCGGGAGCTGAGCAGTTC.

The table lists this clone with a few counts. Genes and germline come from the mouse. The sequenced fragment ends 1 residue before the CDR3 boundary, so the rest is inferred from the germline J gene. The chain employs TRBV26 and TRBJ2-7; no reliable D call. The germline V and J ends were trimmed by 2 bases and 5 bases, with 4 bases remaining between them. Germline loops: CDR1 KGHPV, CDR2 FQNQEV (reference sequence). There are 11 residues in the CDR3. CDR3 DNA, as far as it was read: TGTGCCAGCAGTCTGAGGAATGAACAGTAC. It is translated as CASSLRNEQY. In full, the CDR3 is CASSLRNEQYF. The complete variable domain, with remaining parts taken from reference TRBV26 and TRBJ2-7, reads NSKVIQTPRYLVKGQGQKAKMRCIPEKGHPVVFWYQQNKNNEFKFLINFQNQEVLQQIDMTEKRFSAECPSNSPCSLEIQSSEAGDSALYLCASSLRNEQYFGPGTRLTVL.

Comments on this clone: Genes and germline are mouse. The read finishes 1 residue shy of the CDR3 end, and the germline J gene is used to complete it. The V gene is TRBV26, the J gene TRBJ1-3; 9 bases fit TRBD1. With V trimmed by 4 bases and J by 0 bases, 4 bases remained unmatched. The CDR3 runs 16 residues. The germline V gene encodes CDR1 KGHPV and CDR2 FQNQEV (reference sequence). CDR3 bases read: TGTGCCAGCAGTCCGGGACAGGGTTATTCTGGAAATACGCTCTAT. Translation gives CASSPGQGYSGNTLY. The entire CDR3 protein reads CASSPGQGYSGNTLYF.

In its sample, this clone was seen a few times. Gene names denote mouse genes. This CDR3 is CSSSRDRNAETLYF. Partial CDR3 DNA: TGCTCCAGCAGTCGGGACAGAAATGCAGAAACGCTGTAT. This chain uses TRBV23 with TRBJ2-3; the table's D call, TRBD1, has no DNA check behind it. The observed sequence ends 1 residue before the CDR3 terminus, with the missing tail filled in from the germline J gene. The CDR3 loop spans 14 amino acids. Germline V gene data show CDR1 as KGHTA and CDR2 as FQNQQP.

Note on this clone: The genes and germline here are from mouse. The read ends 1 residue early relative to the CDR3; the germline J gene fills the gap. The V call is TRBV1, the J call TRBJ2-2; D ambiguous. V lost 3 bases to trimming and J lost 1 base, with 3 bases between them. This CDR3 has 13 amino acids. Germline CDR1 is NSQYPW and CDR2 is LRSPGD (reference sequence). The CDR3: CTCSAINTGQLYF. The CDR3 DNA, read in part, is TGCACCTGCAGTGCCATAAACACCGGGCAGCTCTAC.

Regarding this clone: The gene symbols are mouse symbols. The CDR3 end falls 1 residue outside the read, so it is completed with the germline J gene. The chain employs TRBV13-2 and TRBJ1-6; TRBD1 aligns across 8 bases. Being an ORF, TRBJ1-6 has a function that is uncertain. The CDR3 covers 16 residues. Germline lookup yields CDR1 NNHNN and CDR2 SYGAGS (reference sequence). With 5 bases clipped from V and 2 bases from J, the junction kept 6 bases outside the gene matches. The CDR3 bases that were read are TGTGCCAGCGGGGGACCGGGACAGGCCTATAATTCGCCCCTCTAC. It codes for CASGGPGQAYNSPLY. Given in full, the CDR3 is CASGGPGQAYNSPLYF.

On this clone itself: Gene names and germline match the mouse. The read terminates 1 residue ahead of where the CDR3 ends, so the germline J gene completes it. The chain combines TRBV12-2 with TRBJ1-2; tentatively, D is TRBD1 (6 bases). This CDR3 is built from 13 residues. With 3 bases removed from V and 1 base from J, the gap between germline ends came to 8 bases. In germline, CDR1 is SGHLS, CDR2 HYDKME. Partial CDR3 DNA: TGTGCCAGCTCTATACAGGGAAACTCCGACTACACC. Translated: CASSIQGNSDYT. The entire CDR3 reads CASSIQGNSDYTF.

This clone has only a few counts. Mouse gene names apply. The read terminates 1 residue before the CDR3 end, so the remaining end is supplied by the germline J gene. This chain connects TRBV29 to TRBJ2-1; TRBD1 might be the D (6 bases). In germline, CDR1 is MSHET, CDR2 SYDVDS. V lost 5 bases and J 3 bases, leaving 11 bases between the germline ends. The CDR3 sequence is 14 residues long. CDR3 in amino acids: CASSAGHLYAEQFF. CDR3 DNA, as far as it was read: TGTGCTAGCAGTGCGGGACACCTCTATGCTGAGCAGTTC.

To note about this clone: The gene symbols are mouse symbols. With the read ending 1 residue before the CDR3 end, the germline J gene is used to fill in that end. The gene calls are TRBV13-3 and TRBJ1-3, with 9 bases identical to TRBD1. This CDR3 has 14 amino acids. The germline CDR1 and CDR2 sequences are NNHDY and SYVADS. The V segment lost 5 bases and the J segment 4 bases; nucleotides outside the gene matches: 4. The part of the CDR3 DNA that was read is TGTGCCAGCAGCCTGACAGGGGGAGGAAATACGCTCTAT. Its protein product is CASSLTGGGNTLY. The complete CDR3 protein is CASSLTGGGNTLYF.